This TCR beta chain derives from a study of blood T cell repertoires in COVID-19. At the level of the study: PBMCs, B-cell-depleted T cells, or T cells were the source of the cDNA or gDNA that made up the material.

Sequencing was performed with immunoSEQ multiplex PCR; in TCRdb, only in-frame clones are kept and a portion is missing. The sample lists over 60,000 clones, more than 75% seen once, with approximately 11% in the top ten. V lost 4 bases, J lost 2 bases, and 11 bases lay in between. Germline V gives CDR1 MGHDK, CDR2 SYGVNS. CDR3 size: 14 residues. Material for sequencing was peripheral blood. The V gene is TRBV25-1, the J gene TRBJ1-2; possible D gene TRBD1, 5 bases. This sequence was found in a man in his 70s with active or convalescent COVID-19. The CDR3 nucleotides read TGTGCCAGCAGTGCCGGGGGGTTCAACTATGGCTACACCTTC. Translation: CASSAGGFNYGYTF.